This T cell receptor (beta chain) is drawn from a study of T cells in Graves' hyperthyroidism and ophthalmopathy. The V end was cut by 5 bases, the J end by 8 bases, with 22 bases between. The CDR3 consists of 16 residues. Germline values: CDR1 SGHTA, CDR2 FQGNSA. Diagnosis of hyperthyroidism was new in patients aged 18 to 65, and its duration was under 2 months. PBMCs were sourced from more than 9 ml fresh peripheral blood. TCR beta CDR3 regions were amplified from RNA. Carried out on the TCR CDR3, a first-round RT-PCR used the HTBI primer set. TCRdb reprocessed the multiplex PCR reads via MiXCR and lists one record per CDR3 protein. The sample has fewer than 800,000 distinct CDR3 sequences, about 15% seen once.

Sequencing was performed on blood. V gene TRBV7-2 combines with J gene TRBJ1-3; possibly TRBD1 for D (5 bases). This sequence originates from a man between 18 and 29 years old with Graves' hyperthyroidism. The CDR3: CASSPTLGQMEDTIYF. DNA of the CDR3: TGTGCCAGCAGCCCAACCCTAGGACAAATGGAGGACACCATATATTTT.